These T cell receptor beta chains were read from a single sample in a study of blood T cell repertoires in COVID-19. The table came from immunoSEQ multiplex PCR; TCRdb's copy has only in-frame clones and leaves some out. Here the sample spans 180,000 or so clones, about 77% being singletons. Sample: peripheral blood. The receptors here all came from a woman of 80 years or more with active or convalescent COVID-19. The CDR3 runs from the conserved cysteine through the conserved F or W. A D gene is named only where the DNA matches it firmly. Clone size is shown for a subset of rows, as once, few, many or a class of expanded clone.

D,V,J,size,CDR3,DNA
NA,TRBV4-3,TRBJ1-2,NA,CASSQEDIYNYGYTF,TGCGCCAGCAGCCAAGAAGATATCTATAACTATGGCTACACCTTC
TRBD2,TRBV4-2,TRBJ2-2,few,CASSRQRGEGTGELFF,TGTGCCAGCAGCCGCCAGCGGGGGGAAGGCACCGGGGAGCTGTTTTTT
TRBD2,TRBV27,TRBJ2-3,NA,CASSSPAGVGDTQYF,TGTGCCAGCAGTTCCCCAGCGGGGGTTGGAGATACGCAGTATTTT
NA,TRBV2,TRBJ1-4,NA,CASNTIQTNEKLFF,TGTGCCAGCAATACGATACAGACTAATGAAAAACTGTTTTTT
TRBD1,TRBV28,TRBJ2-7,NA,CASSSRGREQYF,TGTGCCAGCAGTTCCAGGGGGCGCGAGCAGTACTTC
TRBD2,TRBV10-3,TRBJ2-5,NA,CAISEVAGGRETQYF,TGTGCCATCAGTGAAGTGGCGGGGGGGCGAGAGACCCAGTACTTC
TRBD2,TRBV3-1/TRBV3-2,TRBJ2-3,NA,CASNHGLAPSADTQYF,TGTGCCAGCAACCACGGACTAGCCCCGTCCGCAGATACGCAGTATTTT
NA,TRBV7-2,TRBJ1-5,NA,CASSLGGRVQPQHF,TGTGCCAGCAGCTTAGGGGGCAGGGTACAGCCCCAGCATTTT
NA,TRBV18,TRBJ1-1,NA,CASSPPTLTEAFF,TGTGCCAGCTCACCACCGACATTGACTGAAGCTTTCTTT
TRBD2,TRBV10-3,TRBJ2-1,NA,CAISGELAGANEQFF,TGTGCCATCAGTGGGGAACTAGCGGGGGCGAATGAGCAGTTCTTC
NA,TRBV25-1,TRBJ2-1,NA,CASSALGQGGYNEQFF,TGTGCCAGCAGTGCCCTAGGACAGGGAGGGTACAATGAGCAGTTCTTC
TRBD1,TRBV2,TRBJ1-3,NA,CASSRDSISGNTIYF,TGTGCCAGCAGTCGGGACAGCATCTCTGGAAACACCATATATTTT
NA,TRBV3-1/TRBV3-2,TRBJ2-7,once,CASSHRQGLLHEQYF,TGTGCCAGCAGCCACCGCCAGGGGCTCCTGCACGAGCAGTACTTC